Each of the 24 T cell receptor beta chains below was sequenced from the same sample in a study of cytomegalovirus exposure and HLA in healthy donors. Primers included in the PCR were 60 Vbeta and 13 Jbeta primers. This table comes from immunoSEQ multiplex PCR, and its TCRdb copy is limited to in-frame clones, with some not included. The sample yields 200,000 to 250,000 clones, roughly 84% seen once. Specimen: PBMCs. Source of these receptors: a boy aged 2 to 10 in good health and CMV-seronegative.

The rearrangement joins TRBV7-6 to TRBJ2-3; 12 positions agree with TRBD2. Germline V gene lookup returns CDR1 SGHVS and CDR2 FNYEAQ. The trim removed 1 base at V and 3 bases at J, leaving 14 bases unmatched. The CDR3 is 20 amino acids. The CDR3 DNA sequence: TGTGCCAGCAGCTTAGTAAGACTAGCGGGAGCGGGAGGAGGTACAGATACGCAGTATTTT. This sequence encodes CASSLVRLAGAGGGTDTQYF. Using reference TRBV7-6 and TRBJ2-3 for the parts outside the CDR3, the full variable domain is GAGVSQSPRYKVTKRGQDVALRCDPISGHVSLYWYRQALGQGPEFLTYFNYEAQQDKSGLPNDRFSAERPEGSISTLTIQRTEQRDSAMYRCASSLVRLAGAGGGTDTQYFGPGTRLTVL.

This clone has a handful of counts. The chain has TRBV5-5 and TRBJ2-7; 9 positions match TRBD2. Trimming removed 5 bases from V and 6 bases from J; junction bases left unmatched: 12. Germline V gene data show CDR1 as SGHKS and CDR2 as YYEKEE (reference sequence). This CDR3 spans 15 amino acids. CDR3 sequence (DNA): TGTGCCAGCAGGCCCCCCGCGGGGGGGCTCCCCGAGCAGTACTTC. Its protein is CASRPPAGGLPEQYF. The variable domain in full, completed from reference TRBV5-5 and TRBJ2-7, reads DAGVTQSPTHLIKTRGQQVTLRCSPISGHKSVSWYQQVLGQGPQFIFQYYEKEERGRGNFPDRFSARQFPNYSSELNVNALLLGDSALYLCASRPPAGGLPEQYFGPGTRLTVT.

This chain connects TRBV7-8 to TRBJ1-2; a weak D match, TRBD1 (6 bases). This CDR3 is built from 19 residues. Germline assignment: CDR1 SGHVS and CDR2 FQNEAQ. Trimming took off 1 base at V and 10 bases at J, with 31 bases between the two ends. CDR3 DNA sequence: TGTGCCAGCAGCTTAGTGGTGCCACACCAATTCCACAGGGCAGGTGCCTACACCTTC. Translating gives CASSLVVPHQFHRAGAYTF.

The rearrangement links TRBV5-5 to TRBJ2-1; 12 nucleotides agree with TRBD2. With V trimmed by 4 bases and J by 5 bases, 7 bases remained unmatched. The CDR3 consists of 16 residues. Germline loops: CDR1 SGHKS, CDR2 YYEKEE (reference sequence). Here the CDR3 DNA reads TGTGCCAGCAGCGGGAAACCTAGCGGGAGGGACAATGAGCAGTTCTTC. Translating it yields CASSGKPSGRDNEQFF.

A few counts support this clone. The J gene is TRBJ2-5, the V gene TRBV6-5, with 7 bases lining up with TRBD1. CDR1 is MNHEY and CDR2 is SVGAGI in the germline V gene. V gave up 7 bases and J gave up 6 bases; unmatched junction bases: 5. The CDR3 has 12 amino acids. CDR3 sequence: CASNRGGQTQYF. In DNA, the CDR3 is TGTGCCAGCAACAGGGGCGGGCAGACCCAGTACTTC.

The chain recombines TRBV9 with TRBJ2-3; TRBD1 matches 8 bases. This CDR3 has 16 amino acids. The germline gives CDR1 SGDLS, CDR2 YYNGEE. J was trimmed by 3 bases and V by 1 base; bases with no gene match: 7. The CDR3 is CASSVQGARGTDTQYF. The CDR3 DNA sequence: TGTGCCAGCAGCGTACAGGGGGCGCGAGGTACAGATACGCAGTATTTT.

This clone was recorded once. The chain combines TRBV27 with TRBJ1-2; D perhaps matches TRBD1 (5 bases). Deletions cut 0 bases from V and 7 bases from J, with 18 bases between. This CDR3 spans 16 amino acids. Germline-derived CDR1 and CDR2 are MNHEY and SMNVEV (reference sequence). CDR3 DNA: TGTGCCAGCAGTTTATCGCGCCCGGCAGGGCTGGGTGGCTACACCTTC. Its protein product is CASSLSRPAGLGGYTF.

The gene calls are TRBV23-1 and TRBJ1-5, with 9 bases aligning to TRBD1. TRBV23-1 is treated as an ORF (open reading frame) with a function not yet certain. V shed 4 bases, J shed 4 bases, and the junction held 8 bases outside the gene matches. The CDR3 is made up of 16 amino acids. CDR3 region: CASSRTDRGPNQPQHF. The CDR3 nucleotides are TGCGCCAGCAGTCGAACGGACAGGGGTCCTAATCAGCCCCAGCATTTT.

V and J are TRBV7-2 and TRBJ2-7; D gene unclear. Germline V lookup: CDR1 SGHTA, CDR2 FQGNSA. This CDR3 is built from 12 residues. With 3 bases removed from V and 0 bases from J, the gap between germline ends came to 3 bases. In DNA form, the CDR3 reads TGTGCCAGCAGCTTCCGCTCCTACGAGCAGTACTTC. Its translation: CASSFRSYEQYF.

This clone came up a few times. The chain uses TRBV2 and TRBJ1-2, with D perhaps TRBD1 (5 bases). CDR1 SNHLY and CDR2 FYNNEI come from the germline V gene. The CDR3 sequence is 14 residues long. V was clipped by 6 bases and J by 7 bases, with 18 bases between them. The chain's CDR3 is CASRGTSGLGGYTF. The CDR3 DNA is TGTGCCAGCAGGGGAACTTCAGGGCTAGGTGGCTACACCTTC.

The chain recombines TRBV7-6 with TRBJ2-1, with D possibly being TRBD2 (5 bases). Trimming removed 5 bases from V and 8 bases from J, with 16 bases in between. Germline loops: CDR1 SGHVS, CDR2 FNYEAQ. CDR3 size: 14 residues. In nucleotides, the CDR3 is TGTGCCAGCAGCCCTTTTCCGGGGTCGGATGAGCAGTTCTTC. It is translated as CASSPFPGSDEQFF.

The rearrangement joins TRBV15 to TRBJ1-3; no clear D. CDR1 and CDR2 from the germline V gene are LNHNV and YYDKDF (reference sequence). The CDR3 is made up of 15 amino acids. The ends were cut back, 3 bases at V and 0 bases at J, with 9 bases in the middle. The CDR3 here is CATSSAPSSGNTIYF. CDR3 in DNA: TGTGCCACCAGCAGCGCCCCGAGCTCTGGAAACACCATATATTTT.

CDR3 DNA: TGTGCCAGCAGTTTACGTCAGGGCAGCTACGAGCAGTACTTC. Its translation: CASSLRQGSYEQYF. The chain recombines TRBV27 with TRBJ2-7; possible D gene TRBD1, 5 bases. Between the trimmed V and J ends, which lost 2 bases and 3 bases, there was a span of 11 bases. Germline V gene lookup returns CDR1 MNHEY and CDR2 SMNVEV (reference sequence). The CDR3 spans 14 residues.

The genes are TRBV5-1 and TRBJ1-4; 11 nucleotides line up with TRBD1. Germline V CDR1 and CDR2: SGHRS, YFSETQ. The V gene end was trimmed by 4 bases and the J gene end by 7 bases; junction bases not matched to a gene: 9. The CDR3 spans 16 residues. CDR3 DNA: TGCGCCAGCAGCGCTAGAGGACAGGGGGCCGGTGAAAAACTGTTTTTT. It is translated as CASSARGQGAGEKLFF.

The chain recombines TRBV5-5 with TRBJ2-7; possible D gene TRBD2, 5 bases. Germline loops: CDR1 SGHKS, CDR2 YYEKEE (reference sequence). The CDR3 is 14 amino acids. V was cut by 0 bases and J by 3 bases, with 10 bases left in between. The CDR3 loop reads CASSLEIGLYEQYF. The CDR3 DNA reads TGTGCCAGCAGCTTGGAGATAGGACTCTACGAGCAGTACTTC.

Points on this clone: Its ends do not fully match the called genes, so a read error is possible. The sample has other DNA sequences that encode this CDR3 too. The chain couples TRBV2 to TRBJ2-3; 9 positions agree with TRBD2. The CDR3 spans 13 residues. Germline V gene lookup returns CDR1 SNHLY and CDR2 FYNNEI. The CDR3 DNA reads TGCGCCAGCGCGGGGGGGCACACAGATACGCAGTATTTT. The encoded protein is CASAGGHTDTQYF.

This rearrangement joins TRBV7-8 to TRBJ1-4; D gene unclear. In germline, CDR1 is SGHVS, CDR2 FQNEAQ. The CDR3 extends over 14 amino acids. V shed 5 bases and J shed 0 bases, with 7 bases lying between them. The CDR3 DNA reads TGTGCCAGCAGCCGGAGCGCAACTAATGAAAAACTGTTTTTT. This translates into CASSRSATNEKLFF.

The CDR3 spells CASSLFSWTSGDGKQFF. The CDR3, as DNA: TGCGCCAGCAGCCTCTTCAGTTGGACTAGCGGTGATGGAAAGCAGTTCTTC. The V call is TRBV4-1, the J call TRBJ2-1, with 10 bases identical to TRBD2. Trimming removed 4 bases from V and 11 bases from J; junction bases left unmatched: 17. The CDR3 consists of 17 residues. The germline V gene has CDR1 MGHRA and CDR2 YSYEKL.

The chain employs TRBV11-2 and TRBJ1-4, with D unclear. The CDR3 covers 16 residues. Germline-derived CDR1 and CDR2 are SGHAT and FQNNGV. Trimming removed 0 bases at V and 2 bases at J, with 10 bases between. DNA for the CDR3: TGTGCCAGCAGCTTAGATCTGGGAGCGACTAATGAAAAACTGTTTTTT. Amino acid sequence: CASSLDLGATNEKLFF.

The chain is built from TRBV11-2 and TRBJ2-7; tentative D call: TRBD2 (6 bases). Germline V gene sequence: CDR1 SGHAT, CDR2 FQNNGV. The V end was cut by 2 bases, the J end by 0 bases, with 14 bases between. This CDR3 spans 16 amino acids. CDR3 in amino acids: CASSLSLRGSSYEQYF. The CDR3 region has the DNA TGTGCCAGCAGCTTAAGTTTGCGGGGAAGCTCCTACGAGCAGTACTTC. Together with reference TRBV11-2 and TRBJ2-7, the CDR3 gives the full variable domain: EAGVAQSPRYKIIEKRQSVAFWCNPISGHATLYWYQQILGQGPKLLIQFQNNGVVDDSQLPKDRFSAERLKGVDSTLKIQPAKLEDSAVYLCASSLSLRGSSYEQYFGPGTRLTVT.

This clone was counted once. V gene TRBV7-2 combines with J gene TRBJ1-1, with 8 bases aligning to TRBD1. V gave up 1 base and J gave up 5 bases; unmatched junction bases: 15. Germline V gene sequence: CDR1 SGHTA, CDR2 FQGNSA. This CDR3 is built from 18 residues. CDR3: CASSLVAGTGNGGTEAFF. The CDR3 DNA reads TGTGCCAGCAGCTTAGTAGCCGGGACAGGCAACGGGGGGACTGAAGCTTTCTTT.

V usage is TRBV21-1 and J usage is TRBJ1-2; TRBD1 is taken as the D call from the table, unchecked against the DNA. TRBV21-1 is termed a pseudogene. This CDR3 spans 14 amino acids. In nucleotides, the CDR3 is TGTGCCAGCAGCCCCACAGGTCCCAACTATGGCTACACCTTC. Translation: CASSPTGPNYGYTF.

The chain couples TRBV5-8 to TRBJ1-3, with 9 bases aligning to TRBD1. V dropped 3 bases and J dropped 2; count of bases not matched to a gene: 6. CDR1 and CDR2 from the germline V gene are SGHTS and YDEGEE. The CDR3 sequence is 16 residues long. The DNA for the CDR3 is TGTGCCAGCAGCTCAGCCTGGACAGGGGCTGGAAACACCATATATTTT. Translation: CASSSAWTGAGNTIYF.

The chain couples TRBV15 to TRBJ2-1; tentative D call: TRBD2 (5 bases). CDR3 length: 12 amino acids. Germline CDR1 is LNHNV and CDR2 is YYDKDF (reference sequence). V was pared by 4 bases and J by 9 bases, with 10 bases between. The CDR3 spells CATSKFEGEQFF. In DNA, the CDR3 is TGTGCCACCAGCAAGTTTGAGGGTGAGCAGTTCTTC.